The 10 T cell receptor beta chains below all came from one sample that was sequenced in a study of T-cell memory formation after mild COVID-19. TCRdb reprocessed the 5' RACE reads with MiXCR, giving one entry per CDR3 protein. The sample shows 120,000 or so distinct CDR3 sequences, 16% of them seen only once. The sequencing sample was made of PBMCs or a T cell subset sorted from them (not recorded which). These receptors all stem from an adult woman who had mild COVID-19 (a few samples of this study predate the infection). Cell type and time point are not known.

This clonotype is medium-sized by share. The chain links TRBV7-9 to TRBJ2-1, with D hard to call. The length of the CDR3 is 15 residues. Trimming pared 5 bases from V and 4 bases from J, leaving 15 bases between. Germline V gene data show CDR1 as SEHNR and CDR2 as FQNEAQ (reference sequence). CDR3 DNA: TGTGCCAGCAGCCACCCGTCAGCTTTTTACAATGAGCAGTTCTTC. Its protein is CASSHPSAFYNEQFF.

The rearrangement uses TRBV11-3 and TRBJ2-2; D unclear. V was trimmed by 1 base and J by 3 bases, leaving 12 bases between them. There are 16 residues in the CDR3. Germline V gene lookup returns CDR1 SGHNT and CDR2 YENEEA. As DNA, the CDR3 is TGTGCCAGCAGCTTAGGGGCAGCTCGGGACACCGGGGAGCTGTTTTTT. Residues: CASSLGAARDTGELFF.

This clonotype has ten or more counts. CDR3 sequence reads: CASKVMETQYF. For the CDR3, the DNA is TGTGCCAGCAAGGTGATGGAGACCCAGTACTTC. The chain recombines TRBV6-5 with TRBJ2-5; D not resolved. The CDR3 runs 11 residues. Trimming pared 7 bases from V and 5 bases from J, leaving 8 bases between. Germline loops: CDR1 MNHEY, CDR2 SVGAGI.

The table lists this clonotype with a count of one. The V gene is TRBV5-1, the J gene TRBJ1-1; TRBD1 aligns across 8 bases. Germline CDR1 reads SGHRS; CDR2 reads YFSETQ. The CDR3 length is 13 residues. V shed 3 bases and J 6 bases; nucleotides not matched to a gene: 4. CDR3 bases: TGCGCCAGCAGCTCCCAGGGGGCACCTGAAGCTTTCTTT. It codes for CASSSQGAPEAFF.

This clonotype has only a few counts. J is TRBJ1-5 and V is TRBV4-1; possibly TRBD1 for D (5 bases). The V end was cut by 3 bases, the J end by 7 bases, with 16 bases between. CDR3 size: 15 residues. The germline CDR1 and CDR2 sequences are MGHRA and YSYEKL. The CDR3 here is CASSQLPTGIQPQHF. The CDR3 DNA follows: TGCGCCAGCAGCCAGCTCCCCACAGGTATCCAGCCCCAGCATTTT.

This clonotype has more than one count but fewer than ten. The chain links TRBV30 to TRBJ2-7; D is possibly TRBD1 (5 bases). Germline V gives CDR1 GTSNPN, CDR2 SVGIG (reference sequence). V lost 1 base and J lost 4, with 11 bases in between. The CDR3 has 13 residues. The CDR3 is CAWSEGDPYEQYF. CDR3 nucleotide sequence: TGTGCCTGGAGTGAAGGGGATCCGTACGAGCAGTACTTC.

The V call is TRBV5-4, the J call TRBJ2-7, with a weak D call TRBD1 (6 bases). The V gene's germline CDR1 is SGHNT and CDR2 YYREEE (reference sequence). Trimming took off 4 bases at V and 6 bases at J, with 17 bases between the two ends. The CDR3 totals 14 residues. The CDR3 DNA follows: TGTGCCAGCAGCGAGCCGGGGCTCAGGGGCGAGCAGTACTTC. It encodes CASSEPGLRGEQYF.

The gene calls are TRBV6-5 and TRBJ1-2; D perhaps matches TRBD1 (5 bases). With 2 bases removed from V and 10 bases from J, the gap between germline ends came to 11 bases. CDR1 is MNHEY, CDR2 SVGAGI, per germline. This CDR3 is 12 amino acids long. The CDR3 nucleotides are TGTGCCAGCAGTTACGGGGGGTCAGACTACACCTTC. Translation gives CASSYGGSDYTF.

CDR3 in DNA: TGTGCCACCAGCAGTCGATTCCACCAAGAGACCCAGTACTTC. Residues: CATSSRFHQETQYF. V gene TRBV15 combines with J gene TRBJ2-5, with D hard to call. CDR3 length: 14 amino acids. Trimming took off 3 bases at V and 0 bases at J, with 8 bases between the two ends. Germline assignment: CDR1 LNHNV and CDR2 YYDKDF (reference sequence).

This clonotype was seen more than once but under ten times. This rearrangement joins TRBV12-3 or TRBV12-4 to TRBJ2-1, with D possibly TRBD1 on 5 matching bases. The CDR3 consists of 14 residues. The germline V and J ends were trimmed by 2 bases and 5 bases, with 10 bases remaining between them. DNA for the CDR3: TGTGCCAGCAGTTTACCAGGACACCACAATGAGCAGTTCTTC. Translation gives CASSLPGHHNEQFF.